This entry describes one T cell receptor (beta chain). The record originates from a study of blood T cell repertoires in COVID-19. Study-level information: The samples span acute and convalescent COVID-19 from the United States, Italy and Spain. Sample material is recorded as cDNA or gDNA derived from T cells, B-cell-depleted T cells, or PBMCs.

This table comes from immunoSEQ multiplex PCR, and its TCRdb copy is limited to in-frame clones, with some not included. Among some 150,000 clones listed, 80% to 90% were seen once. The receptor's source is a woman aged 55 to 70 with active COVID-19. Sample: peripheral blood.

The CDR3 loop is CASSPTVGALTDTQYF. The CDR3 DNA reads TGTGCCAGCAGTCCTACCGTCGGAGCGCTCACAGATACGCAGTATTTT. V usage is TRBV27 and J usage is TRBJ2-3, with D unresolved. This CDR3 spans 16 amino acids. Germline-derived CDR1 and CDR2 are MNHEY and SMNVEV (reference sequence). Trimming shortened V by 5 bases and J by 2 bases, and 17 bases separated the two germline ends.